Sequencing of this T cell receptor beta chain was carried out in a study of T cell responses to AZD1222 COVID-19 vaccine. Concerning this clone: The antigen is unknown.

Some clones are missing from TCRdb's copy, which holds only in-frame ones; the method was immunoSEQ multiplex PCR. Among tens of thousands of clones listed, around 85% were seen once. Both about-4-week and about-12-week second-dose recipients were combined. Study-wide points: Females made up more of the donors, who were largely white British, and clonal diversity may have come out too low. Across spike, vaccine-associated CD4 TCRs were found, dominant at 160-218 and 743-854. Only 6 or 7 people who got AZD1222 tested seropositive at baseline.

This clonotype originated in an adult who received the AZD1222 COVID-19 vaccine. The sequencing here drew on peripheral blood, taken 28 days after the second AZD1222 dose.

The CDR3 sequence is CASSPGGNTIYF. CDR3 nucleotides: TGTGCCAGCTCACCGGGTGGAAACACCATATATTTT. J is TRBJ1-3 and V is TRBV18; D not resolved. Germline assignment: CDR1 KGHSH and CDR2 LQKENI. The CDR3 sequence is 12 residues long. Trimming removed 3 bases at V and 3 bases at J, with 3 bases between.